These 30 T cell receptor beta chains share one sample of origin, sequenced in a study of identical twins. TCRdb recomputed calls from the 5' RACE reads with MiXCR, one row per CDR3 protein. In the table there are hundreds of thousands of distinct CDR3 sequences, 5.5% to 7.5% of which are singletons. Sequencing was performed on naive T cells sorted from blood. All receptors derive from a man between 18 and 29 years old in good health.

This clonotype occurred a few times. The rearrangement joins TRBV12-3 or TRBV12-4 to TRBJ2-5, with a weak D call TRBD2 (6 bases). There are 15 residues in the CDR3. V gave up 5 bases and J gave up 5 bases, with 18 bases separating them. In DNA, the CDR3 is TGTGCCAGCAGTACGGAGGGGAGAGGAGGGGAGACCCAGTACTTC. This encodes CASSTEGRGGETQYF.

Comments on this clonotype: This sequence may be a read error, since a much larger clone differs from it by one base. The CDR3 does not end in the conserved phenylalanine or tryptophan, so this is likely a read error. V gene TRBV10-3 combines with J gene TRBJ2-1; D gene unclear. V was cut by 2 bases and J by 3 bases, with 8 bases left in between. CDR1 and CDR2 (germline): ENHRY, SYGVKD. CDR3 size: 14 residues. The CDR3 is CAISEKGLYNEQFS. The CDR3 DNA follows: TGTGCCATCAGTGAGAAAGGCCTCTACAATGAGCAGTTCTCC.

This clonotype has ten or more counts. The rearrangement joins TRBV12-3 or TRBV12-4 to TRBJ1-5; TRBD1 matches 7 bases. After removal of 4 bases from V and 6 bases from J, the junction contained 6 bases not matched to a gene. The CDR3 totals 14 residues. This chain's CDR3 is CASSYGQARQPQHF. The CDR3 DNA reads TGTGCCAGCAGTTACGGACAGGCGCGTCAGCCCCAGCATTTT.

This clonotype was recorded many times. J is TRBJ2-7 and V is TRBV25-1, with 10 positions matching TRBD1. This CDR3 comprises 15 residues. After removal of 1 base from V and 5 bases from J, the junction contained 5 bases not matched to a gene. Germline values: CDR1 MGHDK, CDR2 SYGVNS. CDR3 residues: CASSEWKGTGDEQYF. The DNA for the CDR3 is TGTGCCAGCAGTGAATGGAAGGGGACAGGGGACGAGCAGTACTTC.

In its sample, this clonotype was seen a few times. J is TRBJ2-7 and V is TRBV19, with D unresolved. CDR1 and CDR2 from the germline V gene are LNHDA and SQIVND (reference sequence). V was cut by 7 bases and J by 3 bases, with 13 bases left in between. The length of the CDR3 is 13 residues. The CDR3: CASKGRQSYEQYV. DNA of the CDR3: TGTGCCAGTAAGGGAAGGCAGAGCTACGAGCAGTACGTC.

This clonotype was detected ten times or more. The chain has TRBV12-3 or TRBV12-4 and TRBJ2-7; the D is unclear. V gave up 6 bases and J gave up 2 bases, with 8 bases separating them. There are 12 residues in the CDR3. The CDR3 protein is CASSLRPYEQYF. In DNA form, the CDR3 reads TGTGCCAGCAGCCTACGTCCCTACGAGCAGTACTTC.

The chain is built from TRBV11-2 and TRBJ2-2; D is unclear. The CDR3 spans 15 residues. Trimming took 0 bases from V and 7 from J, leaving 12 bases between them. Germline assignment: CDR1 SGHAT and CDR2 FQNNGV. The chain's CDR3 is CASSLDPSGYGELFF. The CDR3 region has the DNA TGTGCCAGCAGCTTAGATCCGTCCGGGTACGGGGAGCTGTTTTTT.

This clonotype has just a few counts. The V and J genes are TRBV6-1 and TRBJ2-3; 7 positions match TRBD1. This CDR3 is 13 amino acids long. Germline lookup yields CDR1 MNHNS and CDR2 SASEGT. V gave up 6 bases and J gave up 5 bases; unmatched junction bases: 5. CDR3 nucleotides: TGTGCCAGCAGCGACAGGGATGAAGATACGCAGTATTTT. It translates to CASSDRDEDTQYF.

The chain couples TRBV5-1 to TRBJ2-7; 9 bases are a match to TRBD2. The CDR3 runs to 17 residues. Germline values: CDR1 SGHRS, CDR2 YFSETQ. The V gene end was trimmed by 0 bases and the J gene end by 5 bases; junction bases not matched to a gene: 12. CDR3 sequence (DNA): TGCGCCAGCAGCTTGGGCCCGGCGCTAGCGGGATTCGACGAGCAGTACGTC. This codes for CASSLGPALAGFDEQYV.

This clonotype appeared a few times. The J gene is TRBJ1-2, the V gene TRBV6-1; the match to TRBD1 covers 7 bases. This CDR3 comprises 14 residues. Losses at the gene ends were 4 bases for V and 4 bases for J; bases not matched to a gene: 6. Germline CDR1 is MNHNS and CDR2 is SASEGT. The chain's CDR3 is CASSGDSRIYGYTF. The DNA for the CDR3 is TGTGCCAGCAGTGGGGACAGCCGTATCTATGGCTACACCTTC.

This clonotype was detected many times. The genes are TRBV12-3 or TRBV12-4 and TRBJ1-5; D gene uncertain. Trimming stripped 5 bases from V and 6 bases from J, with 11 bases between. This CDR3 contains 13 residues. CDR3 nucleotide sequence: TGTGCCAGCAGTCTCGGGATCTCTCAGCCCCAGCATTTT. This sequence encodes CASSLGISQPQHF.

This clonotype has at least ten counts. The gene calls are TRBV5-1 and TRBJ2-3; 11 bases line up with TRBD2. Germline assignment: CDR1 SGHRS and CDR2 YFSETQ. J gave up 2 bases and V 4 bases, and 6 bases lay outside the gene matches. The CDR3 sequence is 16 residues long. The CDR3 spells CASSPTGLAATDTQYF. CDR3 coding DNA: TGCGCCAGCAGCCCCACGGGACTAGCGGCCACAGATACGCAGTATTTT.

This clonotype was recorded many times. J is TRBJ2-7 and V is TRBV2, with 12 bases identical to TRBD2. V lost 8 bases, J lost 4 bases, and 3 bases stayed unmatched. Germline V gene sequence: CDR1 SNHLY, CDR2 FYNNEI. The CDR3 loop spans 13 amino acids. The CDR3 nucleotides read TGTGCCAGCCGGACTAGCGGGATTTACGAGCAGTACGTC. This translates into CASRTSGIYEQYV.

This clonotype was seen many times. In nucleotides, the CDR3 is TGCGCCAGCAGCCAAGGCCTTTGGCCCCAGCATTTT. It is translated as CASSQGLWPQHF. V usage is TRBV4-1 and J usage is TRBJ1-5, with unresolved D. The germline V and J ends were trimmed by 1 base and 9 bases, with 7 bases remaining between them. The CDR3 length is 12 residues. Germline lookup yields CDR1 MGHRA and CDR2 YSYEKL.

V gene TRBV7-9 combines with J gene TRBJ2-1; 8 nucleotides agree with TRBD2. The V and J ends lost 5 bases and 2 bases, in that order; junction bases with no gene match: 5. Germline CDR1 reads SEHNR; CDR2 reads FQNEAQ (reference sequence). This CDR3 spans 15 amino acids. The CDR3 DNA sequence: TGTGCCAGCAGCCAAAATAGCGGGGCCTACAATGAGCAGTTCTTC. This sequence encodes CASSQNSGAYNEQFF. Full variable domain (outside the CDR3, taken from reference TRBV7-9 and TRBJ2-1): DTGVSQNPRHKITKRGQNVTFRCDPISEHNRLYWYRQTLGQGPEFLTYFQNEAQLEKSRLLSDRFSAERPKGSFSTLEIQRTEQGDSAMYLCASSQNSGAYNEQFFGPGTRLTVL.

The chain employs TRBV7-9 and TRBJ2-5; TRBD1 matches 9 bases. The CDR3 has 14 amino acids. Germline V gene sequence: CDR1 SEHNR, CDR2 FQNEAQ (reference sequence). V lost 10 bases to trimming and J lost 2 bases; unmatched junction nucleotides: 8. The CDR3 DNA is TGTGCCATAGATCCGGGACAGGGACAAGAGACCCAGTACTTC. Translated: CAIDPGQGQETQYF.

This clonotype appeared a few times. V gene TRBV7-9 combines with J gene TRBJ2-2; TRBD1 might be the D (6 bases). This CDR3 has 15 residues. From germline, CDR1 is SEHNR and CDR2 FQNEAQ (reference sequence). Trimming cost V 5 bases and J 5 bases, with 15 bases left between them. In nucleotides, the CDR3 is TGTGCCAGCAGCGCCCCCGACAGGCAGACCGGGGAGCTGTTTTTT. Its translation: CASSAPDRQTGELFF. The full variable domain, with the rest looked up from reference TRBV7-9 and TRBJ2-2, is DTGVSQNPRHKITKRGQNVTFRCDPISEHNRLYWYRQTLGQGPEFLTYFQNEAQLEKSRLLSDRFSAERPKGSFSTLEIQRTEQGDSAMYLCASSAPDRQTGELFFGEGSRLTVL.

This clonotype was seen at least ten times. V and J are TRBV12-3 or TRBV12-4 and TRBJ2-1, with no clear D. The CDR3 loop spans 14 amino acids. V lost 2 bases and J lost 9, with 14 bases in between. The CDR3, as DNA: TGTGCCAGCAGTTTAAAGGGCCGGCGTGGTGAGCAGTTCTTC. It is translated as CASSLKGRRGEQFF.

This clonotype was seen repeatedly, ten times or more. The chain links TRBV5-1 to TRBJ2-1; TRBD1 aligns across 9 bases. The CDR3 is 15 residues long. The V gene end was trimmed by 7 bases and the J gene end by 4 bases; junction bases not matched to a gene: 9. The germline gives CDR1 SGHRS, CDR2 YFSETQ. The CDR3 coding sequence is TGCGCCAGCGGTAGGGCGGGACAGGGTTACAATGAGCAGTTCTTC. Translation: CASGRAGQGYNEQFF.

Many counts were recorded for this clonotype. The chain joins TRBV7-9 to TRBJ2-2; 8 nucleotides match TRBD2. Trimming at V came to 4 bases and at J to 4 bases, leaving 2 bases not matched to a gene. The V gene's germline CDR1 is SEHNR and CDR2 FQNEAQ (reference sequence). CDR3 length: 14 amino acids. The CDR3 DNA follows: TGTGCCAGCAGCTCGGGAGGGAGCACCGGGGAGCTGTTTTTT. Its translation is CASSSGGSTGELFF.

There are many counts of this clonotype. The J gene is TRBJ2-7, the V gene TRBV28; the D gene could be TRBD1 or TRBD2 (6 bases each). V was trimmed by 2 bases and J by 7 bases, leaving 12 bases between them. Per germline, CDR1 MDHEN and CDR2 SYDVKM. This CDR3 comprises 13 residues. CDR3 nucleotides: TGTGCCAGCAGTTTAAAGGGGGGTGGGGAGCAGTACTTC. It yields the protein CASSLKGGGEQYF.

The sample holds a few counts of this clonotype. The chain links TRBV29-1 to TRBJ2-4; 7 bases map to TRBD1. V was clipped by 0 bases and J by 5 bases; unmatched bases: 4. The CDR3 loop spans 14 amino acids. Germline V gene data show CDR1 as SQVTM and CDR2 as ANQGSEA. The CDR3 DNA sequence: TGCAGCGTTGAAGATCGACAGGGTGAAAACATTCAGTACTTC. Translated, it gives CSVEDRQGENIQYF.

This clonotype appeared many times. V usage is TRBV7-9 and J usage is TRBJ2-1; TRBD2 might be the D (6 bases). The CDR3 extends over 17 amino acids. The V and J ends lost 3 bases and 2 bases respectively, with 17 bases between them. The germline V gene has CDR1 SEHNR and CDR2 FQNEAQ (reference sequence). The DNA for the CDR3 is TGTGCCAGCAGCTTGGGACCCGCCAGCGGGCCCTACAATGAGCAGTTCTTC. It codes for CASSLGPASGPYNEQFF.

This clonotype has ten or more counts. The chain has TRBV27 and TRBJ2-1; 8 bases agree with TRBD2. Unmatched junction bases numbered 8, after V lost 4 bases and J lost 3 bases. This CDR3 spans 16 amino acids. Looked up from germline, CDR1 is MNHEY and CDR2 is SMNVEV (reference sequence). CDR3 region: CASSSLTGGVYNEQFF. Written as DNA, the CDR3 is TGTGCCAGCAGTTCCCTGACGGGAGGGGTCTACAATGAGCAGTTCTTC.

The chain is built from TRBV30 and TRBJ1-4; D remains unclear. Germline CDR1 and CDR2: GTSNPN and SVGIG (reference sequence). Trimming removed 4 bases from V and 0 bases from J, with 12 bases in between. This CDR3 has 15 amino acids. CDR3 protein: CAWNTLPSTNEKLFF. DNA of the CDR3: TGTGCCTGGAACACCCTTCCCTCAACTAATGAAAAACTGTTTTTT. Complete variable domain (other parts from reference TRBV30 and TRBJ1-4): SQTIHQWPATLVQPVGSPLSLECTVEGTSNPNLYWYRQAAGRGLQLLFYSVGIGQISSEVPQNLSASRPQDRQFILSSKKLLLSDSGFYLCAWNTLPSTNEKLFFGSGTQLSVL.

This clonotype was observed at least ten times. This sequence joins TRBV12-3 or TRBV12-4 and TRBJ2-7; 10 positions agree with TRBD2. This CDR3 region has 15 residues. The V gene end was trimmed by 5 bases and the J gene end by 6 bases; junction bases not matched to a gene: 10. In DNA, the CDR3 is TGTGCCAGCAGTCTTACCGGGACTAGCGTGAGCGAGCAGTACTTC. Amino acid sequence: CASSLTGTSVSEQYF.

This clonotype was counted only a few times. In DNA form, the CDR3 reads TGTGCCAGCAGTGTCGCGGGGGTTATGCTGCCCCAGCATTTT. Translating it yields CASSVAGVMLPQHF. The rearrangement links TRBV12-3 or TRBV12-4 to TRBJ1-5; D perhaps matches TRBD1 (5 bases). Deletions cut 5 bases from V and 9 bases from J, with 17 bases between. The CDR3 totals 14 residues.

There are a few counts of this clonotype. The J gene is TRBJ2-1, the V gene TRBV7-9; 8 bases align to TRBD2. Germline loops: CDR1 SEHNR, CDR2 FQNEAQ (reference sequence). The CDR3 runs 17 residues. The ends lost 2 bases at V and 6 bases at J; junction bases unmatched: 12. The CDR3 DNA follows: TGTGCCAGCAGCTTAAGGGTTAGCGGGAAGGATGGCAATGAGCAGTTCTTC. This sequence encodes CASSLRVSGKDGNEQFF.

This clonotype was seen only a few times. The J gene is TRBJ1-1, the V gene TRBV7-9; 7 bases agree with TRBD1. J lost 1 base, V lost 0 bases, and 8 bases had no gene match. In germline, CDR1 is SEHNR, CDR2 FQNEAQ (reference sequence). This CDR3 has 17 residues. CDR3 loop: CASSLALTGQSNTEAFF. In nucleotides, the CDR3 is TGTGCCAGCAGCTTAGCGCTAACGGGACAGTCGAACACTGAAGCTTTCTTT.

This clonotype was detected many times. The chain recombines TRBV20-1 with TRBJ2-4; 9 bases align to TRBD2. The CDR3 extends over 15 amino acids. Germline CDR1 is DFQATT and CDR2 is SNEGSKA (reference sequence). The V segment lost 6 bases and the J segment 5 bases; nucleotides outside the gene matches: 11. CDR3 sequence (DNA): TGCAGTGCCACCCCTCAAAGCGGGAGGCAAAACATTCAGTACTTC. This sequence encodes CSATPQSGRQNIQYF.